One and the same sample provided the 23 T cell receptor beta chains below, sequenced in a study of blood T cell repertoires in COVID-19. Method: immunoSEQ multiplex PCR; TCRdb's copy keeps in-frame clones and lacks some. This table holds some 42,000 clones, roughly 76% found once. The specimen sequenced was peripheral blood. The receptors were sampled from a woman in her 70s with acute or convalescent COVID-19.

The genes are TRBV6-5 and TRBJ1-3; D ambiguous. Looked up from germline, CDR1 is MNHEY and CDR2 is SVGAGI. Trimming cost V 6 bases and J 0 bases, with 9 bases left between them. The CDR3 is 14 amino acids. The CDR3 DNA reads TGTGCCAGCAGCCGCGGCTCCTCTGGAAACACCATATATTTT. Its protein is CASSRGSSGNTIYF.

The chain has TRBV27 and TRBJ2-3, with TRBD1 identical over 7 bases. This CDR3 region has 16 residues. Germline CDR1 is MNHEY and CDR2 is SMNVEV (reference sequence). V dropped 6 bases and J dropped 6; count of bases not matched to a gene: 15. CDR3 residues: CASRPTGVLMMDTQYF. The CDR3 DNA sequence: TGTGCCAGCAGACCAACAGGGGTTCTAATGATGGATACGCAGTATTTT.

The chain combines TRBV2 with TRBJ1-5; D remains unclear. Germline V gene data show CDR1 as SNHLY and CDR2 as FYNNEI. Trimming took 0 bases from V and 4 from J, leaving 10 bases between them. CDR3 length: 15 residues. CDR3 sequence reads: CASSEARGVNQPQHF. The CDR3 DNA reads as TGTGCCAGCAGTGAAGCGCGCGGAGTGAATCAGCCCCAGCATTTT. Looking up the rest from reference TRBV2 and TRBJ1-5 gives the full variable domain: EPEVTQTPSHQVTQMGQEVILRCVPISNHLYFYWYRQILGQKVEFLVSFYNNEISEKSEIFDDQFSVERPDGSNFTLKIRSTKLEDSAMYFCASSEARGVNQPQHFGDGTRLSIL.

V usage is TRBV27 and J usage is TRBJ1-5; TRBD1 matches at 11 bases. The V gene end was trimmed by 6 bases and the J gene end by 5 bases; junction bases not matched to a gene: 6. The CDR3 runs to 15 residues. In germline, CDR1 is MNHEY, CDR2 SMNVEV (reference sequence). The CDR3 loop reads CASSHGTGGHQPQHF. The CDR3 DNA sequence: TGTGCCAGCAGCCACGGGACAGGGGGACATCAGCCCCAGCATTTT.

V is TRBV15 and J is TRBJ2-1; D is possibly TRBD2 (5 bases). CDR1 is LNHNV, CDR2 YYDKDF, per germline (reference sequence). The germline V and J ends were trimmed by 0 bases and 8 bases, with 14 bases remaining between them. The CDR3 length is 15 residues. The CDR3 reads CATSRDGRGFDEQFF. CDR3 DNA sequence: TGTGCCACCAGCAGAGATGGTCGAGGGTTCGATGAGCAGTTCTTC.

J is TRBJ1-3 and V is TRBV5-1, with D possibly being TRBD1 (6 bases). Germline values: CDR1 SGHRS, CDR2 YFSETQ. Trimming left V 1 base short and J 0 bases short, with 14 bases between. CDR3 size: 17 residues. The chain's CDR3 is CASSLTPTGLSGNTIYF. In nucleotides, the CDR3 is TGCGCCAGCAGCTTGACCCCGACAGGCCTCTCTGGAAACACCATATATTTT. Together with reference TRBV5-1 and TRBJ1-3, the CDR3 gives the full variable domain: KAGVTQTPRYLIKTRGQQVTLSCSPISGHRSVSWYQQTPGQGLQFLFEYFSETQRNKGNFPGRFSGRQFSNSRSEMNVSTLELGDSALYLCASSLTPTGLSGNTIYFGEGSWLTVV.

In this sample, this clone turned up a few times. The J gene is TRBJ2-1, the V gene TRBV7-8; the D is unclear. The CDR3 contains 14 residues. Germline V lookup: CDR1 SGHVS, CDR2 FQNEAQ. V lost 5 bases, J lost 5 bases, and 13 bases lay in between. The CDR3 protein is CASSRHELDNEQFF. The DNA of the CDR3 is TGTGCCAGCAGCCGCCATGAACTTGACAATGAGCAGTTCTTC.

V usage is TRBV18 and J usage is TRBJ1-1; a weak D match, TRBD1 (5 bases). The CDR3 covers 15 residues. V lost 7 bases to trimming and J lost 0 bases, with 15 bases between them. CDR1 is KGHSH and CDR2 is LQKENI in the germline V gene. The DNA of the CDR3 is TGTGCCAGCTTACCGGGACTTGCAGTGAACACTGAAGCTTTCTTT. Translating gives CASLPGLAVNTEAFF.

This chain joins TRBV7-9 and TRBJ2-2, with no clear D. Germline V gene lookup returns CDR1 SEHNR and CDR2 FQNEAQ (reference sequence). The CDR3 is 17 amino acids. V was trimmed by 4 bases and J by 1 base, leaving 16 bases between them. The CDR3 spells CASSSRQGLGNTGELFF. CDR3 nucleotides: TGTGCCAGCAGCTCCCGACAAGGATTGGGGAACACCGGGGAGCTGTTTTTT.

The CDR3: CAFRGQYNSPLHF. CDR3 nucleotides: TGTGCGTTTAGGGGACAGTATAATTCACCCCTCCACTTT. The chain joins TRBV6-4 to TRBJ1-6; TRBD1 matches 7 bases. The CDR3 runs to 13 residues. Germline V gene sequence: CDR1 MRHNA, CDR2 SNTAGT.

In regard to this clone: This sample includes further DNA sequences coding for the same CDR3. The rearrangement uses TRBV29-1 and TRBJ1-1; possible D gene TRBD1, 6 bases. This CDR3 contains 12 residues. CDR1 and CDR2 (germline): SQVTM, ANQGSEA. Trimming left V 3 bases short and J 3 bases short, with 8 bases between. The CDR3 DNA reads TGCAGCGTTGACACAGGGTACACTGAAGCTTTCTTT. Translation: CSVDTGYTEAFF.

The J gene is TRBJ2-2, the V gene TRBV5-1, with D maybe TRBD2 (6 bases). Germline assignment: CDR1 SGHRS and CDR2 YFSETQ. Trimming took 0 bases from V and 3 from J, leaving 15 bases between them. The CDR3 has 17 amino acids. In DNA, the CDR3 is TGCGCCAGCAGCTTGGAGATCTGGACTACGGACACCGGGGAGCTGTTTTTT. Encoded protein: CASSLEIWTTDTGELFF.

The CDR3 loop is CASSPKLAGGYTDTQYF. The CDR3 coding sequence is TGTGCCAGCTCACCAAAACTAGCGGGAGGGTACACAGATACGCAGTATTTT. The V gene is TRBV18, the J gene TRBJ2-3; 13 nucleotides align to TRBD2. Germline loops: CDR1 KGHSH, CDR2 LQKENI. There are 17 residues in the CDR3. V lost 2 bases, J lost 2 bases, and 4 bases stayed unmatched.

The J gene is TRBJ1-2, the V gene TRBV5-6; tentatively, D is TRBD1 (6 bases). The CDR3 contains 13 residues. From germline, CDR1 is SGHDT and CDR2 YYEEEE. Between the trimmed V and J ends, which lost 7 bases and 4 bases, there was a span of 14 bases. As DNA, the CDR3 is TGTGCCAGCCTTCTTGGGGGGGCCTATGGCTACACCTTC. This codes for CASLLGGAYGYTF.

This rearrangement joins TRBV7-8 to TRBJ1-5, with D tentatively TRBD1 (6 bases). This CDR3 has 18 residues. In germline, CDR1 is SGHVS, CDR2 FQNEAQ. V was cut by 2 bases and J by 6 bases, with 23 bases left in between. The DNA of the CDR3 is TGTGCCAGCAGCTTATACCGCGGCGGGGGCGCGGGTTTTCAGCCCCAGCATTTT. It yields the protein CASSLYRGGGAGFQPQHF. Full variable domain (remainder filled in from reference TRBV7-8 and TRBJ1-5): GAGVSQSPRYKVAKRGQDVALRCDPISGHVSLFWYQQALGQGPEFLTYFQNEAQLDKSGLPSDRFFAERPEGSVSTLKIQRTQQEDSAVYLCASSLYRGGGAGFQPQHFGDGTRLSIL.

The chain is built from TRBV24-1 and TRBJ2-2; 9 nucleotides align to TRBD1. Germline V gene data show CDR1 as KGHDR and CDR2 as SFDVKD. The CDR3 covers 16 residues. The ends lost 3 bases at V and 3 bases at J; junction bases unmatched: 4. The CDR3 DNA sequence: TGTGCCACCAGTGATCCGGGACAGGGATACACCGGGGAGCTGTTTTTT. Translated: CATSDPGQGYTGELFF.

The chain uses TRBV12-3 or TRBV12-4 and TRBJ1-2; D call uncertain. V lost 6 bases and J lost 14, with 19 bases in between. The CDR3 is 12 residues long. CDR3 in DNA: TGTGCCAGCAGCCCCGCCCCTCGCGGGCTTACCTTC. As protein: CASSPAPRGLTF.

The chain employs TRBV28 and TRBJ2-7; D might be TRBD2 (5 bases). Trimming removed 6 bases from V and 0 bases from J, with 6 bases in between. Germline values: CDR1 MDHEN, CDR2 SYDVKM. The CDR3 has 12 residues. The CDR3 reads CASRGSSYEQYF. Here the CDR3 DNA reads TGTGCCAGCAGGGGGAGCTCCTACGAGCAGTACTTC.

V is TRBV7-9 and J is TRBJ1-2; 7 nucleotides match TRBD1. Losses at the gene ends were 0 bases for V and 8 bases for J; bases not matched to a gene: 9. CDR1 SEHNR and CDR2 FQNEAQ come from the germline V gene (reference sequence). This CDR3 has 15 amino acids. The DNA of the CDR3 is TGTGCCAGCAGCTTAGCGCATGAGGGGGCGGGAGGCTACACCTTC. Translation: CASSLAHEGAGGYTF.

This chain connects TRBV13 to TRBJ2-2; 7 nucleotides align to TRBD2. Germline-derived CDR1 and CDR2 are PRHDT and FYEKMQ (reference sequence). CDR3 length: 15 amino acids. Trimming took 3 bases from V and 4 from J; bases not matched to a gene: 5. The CDR3 nucleotides are TGTGCCAGCAGCTTGCCGCTAGCGGTCACCGGGGAGCTGTTTTTT. Its protein product is CASSLPLAVTGELFF.

The chain combines TRBV28 with TRBJ1-6; D unresolved. This CDR3 is 14 amino acids long. V gave up 2 bases and J gave up 8 bases, with 10 bases separating them. The germline gives CDR1 MDHEN, CDR2 SYDVKM. CDR3 DNA: TGTGCCAGCAGTTTAGGAGGGCAGGATTCACCCCTCCACTTT. This gives the protein CASSLGGQDSPLHF.

The chain uses TRBV9 and TRBJ2-5; TRBD2 aligns across 8 bases. The CDR3 runs 15 residues. Trimming at V came to 4 bases and at J to 2 bases, leaving 7 bases not matched to a gene. Per germline, CDR1 SGDLS and CDR2 YYNGEE. The CDR3 protein is CASSREGGGQETQYF. DNA of the CDR3: TGTGCCAGCAGCCGGGAGGGAGGAGGTCAAGAGACCCAGTACTTC.

This clone was picked up a small number of times. The V and J genes are TRBV28 and TRBJ2-7, with D possibly matching TRBD1 (6 bases). The germline V and J ends were trimmed by 4 bases and 6 bases, with 19 bases remaining between them. The CDR3 spans 15 residues. CDR1 MDHEN and CDR2 SYDVKM come from the germline V gene. DNA of the CDR3: TGTGCCAGCAGTTCCCTGGGACACCCCGTGGCCGAGCAGTACTTC. Protein sequence: CASSSLGHPVAEQYF.